This T cell receptor beta chain is from a study of shared clonotypes between healthy human individuals. Overall study context: Every donor yielded three CD4 naive, three CD4 memory, two CD8 naive and one CD8 memory plate.

Per the study methods: ImmunoSEQ output lacked quality scores and full-length reads, limiting matched filtering. Profiling relied on immunoSEQ multiplex PCR, and the TCRdb table lists in-frame clones only, not all of them. V, J and clone size reflect that table, while D and trimming were determined from the DNA. Seen here are 2 million to 2.5 million clones, 95% observed once, and the top ten hold roughly 0.13%. From CD4+ cells came CD45RA+ naive and CD45RA-negative memory subsets. Trimming shortened V by 7 bases and J by 3 bases, and 7 bases separated the two germline ends. CDR3 size: 11 residues. The germline CDR1 and CDR2 sequences are MGHDK and SYGVNS.

The clonotype originates from a man between 18 and 35 years old in good health. V is TRBV25-1 and J is TRBJ2-7, with D unresolved. Sequencing input: naive CD4+ T cells sorted from blood. Subset meaning: CD45RA+ positively selected. The CDR3 region has the DNA TGTGCCAGCATATCAGGCTACGAGCAGTACTTC. As protein: CASISGYEQYF.